These 21 T cell receptor beta chains originate from one sample sequenced in a study of CD8 T cells in Susac syndrome. It was with random hexamers that roughly 0.5 to 1 ug RNA was reverse transcribed. Each CDR3 protein gets one entry after TCRdb re-called the immunoSEQ multiplex PCR reads with MiXCR. This sample yields about 190,000 distinct CDR3 sequences, of which approximately 96% are seen a single time; 0.09% to 0.1% belongs to the top ten. Input material: CD4+ T cells from PBMCs. The receptors were sampled from a human donor with Susac syndrome.

This chain links TRBV12-3 or TRBV12-4 with TRBJ1-2, with 9 nucleotides matching TRBD1. Trimming cost V 5 bases and J 8 bases; bases outside gene matches: 12. CDR3 length equals 15 residues. DNA for the CDR3: TGTGCCAGCAGTACTCCGGGACAGGGCACGCGAGGCTACACCTTC. Amino acids: CASSTPGQGTRGYTF.

This chain links TRBV5-1 with TRBJ1-3; D gene unclear. Trimming left V 0 bases short and J 0 bases short, with 7 bases between. The germline V gene encodes CDR1 SGHRS and CDR2 YFSETQ. The CDR3 sequence is 15 residues long. CDR3 sequence reads: CASSLAFSSGNTIYF. The CDR3 coding sequence is TGCGCCAGCAGCTTGGCCTTTAGCTCTGGAAACACCATATATTTT.

V and J are TRBV30 and TRBJ1-1; tentative D call: TRBD1 (6 bases). V was pared by 3 bases and J by 5 bases, with 13 bases between. The CDR3 runs 13 residues. Germline V gives CDR1 GTSNPN, CDR2 SVGIG (reference sequence). This CDR3 reads CAWRDRANTEAFF. The CDR3 coding sequence is TGTGCCTGGAGGGACAGAGCGAATACTGAAGCTTTCTTT.

This clonotype was detected only once. V usage is TRBV7-3 and J usage is TRBJ2-1; possibly TRBD2 for D (6 bases). Trimming removed 2 bases from V and 5 bases from J, with 10 bases in between. There are 14 residues in the CDR3. Germline CDR1 SGHTA, CDR2 FQGTGA. DNA for the CDR3: TGTGCCAGCAGCTTAGGAGGGCCAAACAATGAGCAGTTCTTC. Translation: CASSLGGPNNEQFF.

The V and J genes are TRBV19 and TRBJ1-2; D is unclear. The germline V gene encodes CDR1 LNHDA and CDR2 SQIVND (reference sequence). V lost 3 bases to trimming and J lost 4 bases, with 21 bases between them. This CDR3 is built from 17 residues. CDR3 protein: CASSILPPGRSSYGYTF. For the CDR3, the DNA is TGTGCCAGTAGTATTCTCCCTCCTGGGAGGTCATCCTATGGCTACACCTTC.

The chain couples TRBV3-1 to TRBJ2-5; no firm D call. CDR1 and CDR2 from the germline V gene are LGHDT and YNNKEL (reference sequence). The CDR3 extends over 14 amino acids. Trimming stripped 3 bases from V and 1 base from J, with 9 bases between. CDR3 bases: TGTGCCAGCAGCCACTCGAGTCGCCAAGAGACCCAGTACTTC. Amino acids: CASSHSSRQETQYF.

Regarding this clonotype: One end of the junction does not line up with germline, which may come from a read error. The chain combines TRBV29-1 with TRBJ1-2, with D possibly being TRBD1 (6 bases). This CDR3 region has 12 residues. Germline V gene lookup returns CDR1 SQVTM and CDR2 ANQGSEA. CDR3 amino acids: CSVEVGAYGYTF. CDR3 DNA: TGCAGCGTCGAAGTGGGGGCTTATGGCTACACCTTC. Using reference TRBV29-1 and TRBJ1-2 for the parts outside the CDR3, the full variable domain is SAVISQKPSRDICQRGTSLTIQCQVDSQVTMMFWYRQQPGQSLTLIATANQGSEATYESGFVIDKFPISRPNLTFSTLTVSNMSPEDSSIYLCSVEVGAYGYTFGSGTRLTVV.

The chain combines TRBV30 with TRBJ2-7; 7 nucleotides match TRBD1. The CDR3 contains 13 residues. The germline CDR1 and CDR2 sequences are GTSNPN and SVGIG (reference sequence). V was pared by 3 bases and J by 3 bases, with 5 bases of the junction left unmatched. The CDR3 DNA follows: TGTGCCTGGAGGGAGACAGGGCTCTACGAGCAGTACTTC. Amino acid sequence: CAWRETGLYEQYF.

The V and J genes are TRBV4-2 and TRBJ2-5; 8 bases agree with TRBD2. The germline CDR1 and CDR2 sequences are LGHNA and YNFKEQ. Unmatched junction bases numbered 7, after V lost 1 base and J lost 0 bases. There are 17 residues in the CDR3. The CDR3 spells CASSQGSWRGDQETQYF. The CDR3, as DNA: TGTGCCAGCAGCCAAGGGAGTTGGCGGGGGGACCAAGAGACCCAGTACTTC.

The V gene is TRBV4-1, the J gene TRBJ2-3, with 14 bases aligning to TRBD2. The germline V gene encodes CDR1 MGHRA and CDR2 YSYEKL. The CDR3 runs 17 residues. With V trimmed by 3 bases and J by 7 bases, 9 bases remained unmatched. The CDR3 loop is CASSHLLTSGGGNTQYF. CDR3 nucleotides: TGCGCCAGCAGCCACCTATTGACTAGCGGGGGGGGCAATACGCAGTATTTT.

The gene calls are TRBV4-1 and TRBJ1-6; possible D gene TRBD1, 5 bases. Between the trimmed V and J ends, which lost 5 bases and 0 bases, there was a span of 20 bases. This CDR3 is built from 19 residues. Germline V CDR1 and CDR2: MGHRA, YSYEKL. CDR3 protein: CASSETYQGRSSYNSPLHF. The CDR3 region has the DNA TGCGCCAGCAGCGAAACGTATCAGGGACGGAGCTCCTATAATTCACCCCTCCACTTT.

This chain connects TRBV28 to TRBJ1-2, with 7 nucleotides matching TRBD1. The germline CDR1 and CDR2 sequences are MDHEN and SYDVKM. The CDR3 is 14 residues long. V trimming: 5 bases; J trimming: 2 bases; junction bases outside the gene matches: 5. The CDR3 region is CASSRIQGNYGYTF. The CDR3 DNA follows: TGTGCCAGCAGTCGGATACAGGGGAACTATGGCTACACCTTC.

The chain employs TRBV24-1 and TRBJ2-5; D might be TRBD1 (6 bases). This CDR3 has 16 amino acids. Looked up from germline, CDR1 is KGHDR and CDR2 is SFDVKD. V was clipped by 3 bases and J by 5 bases, with 18 bases between them. The CDR3 loop reads CATSDDDRSGTETQYF. The CDR3 region has the DNA TGTGCCACCAGTGATGACGACAGGAGTGGGACGGAGACCCAGTACTTC.

The chain is built from TRBV27 and TRBJ2-3; 7 nucleotides align to TRBD1. Trimming cost V 4 bases and J 5 bases; bases outside gene matches: 12. The CDR3 is 16 residues long. CDR1 is MNHEY, CDR2 SMNVEV, per germline (reference sequence). In DNA form, the CDR3 reads TGTGCCAGCAGTTCATCCGGGACAGTGGGGGTAGATACGCAGTATTTT. Its protein is CASSSSGTVGVDTQYF.

V and J are TRBV20-1 and TRBJ2-7; 9 nucleotides agree with TRBD1. V lost 3 bases to trimming and J lost 6 bases; unmatched junction nucleotides: 9. Per germline, CDR1 DFQATT and CDR2 SNEGSKA (reference sequence). The CDR3 sequence is 14 residues long. CDR3 bases: TGCAGTGCTAGGTCCGGACAGGGGTTTAGCGAGCAGTACTTC. This sequence encodes CSARSGQGFSEQYF.

This chain links TRBV6-5 with TRBJ2-1, with D possibly called TRBD1 or TRBD2 (6 bases each). CDR1 MNHEY and CDR2 SVGAGI come from the germline V gene. The V and J ends lost 9 bases and 8 bases respectively, with 11 bases between them. The CDR3 is 11 amino acids. CDR3 in amino acids: CASSRGDEQFF. The CDR3 DNA follows: TGTGCCAGTAGTAGGGGGGATGAGCAGTTCTTC.

This clonotype is a singleton in its sample. The chain employs TRBV7-9 and TRBJ1-5; TRBD1 matches at 8 bases. V lost 7 bases and J lost 2; bases outside the gene matches: 4. Germline values: CDR1 SEHNR, CDR2 FQNEAQ (reference sequence). The CDR3 contains 14 residues. The CDR3 DNA follows: TGTGCCAGCACCGTGACAGGGGGCAATCAGCCCCAGCATTTT. Amino acids: CASTVTGGNQPQHF.

The chain uses TRBV2 and TRBJ1-1; D unresolved. Germline V gene sequence: CDR1 SNHLY, CDR2 FYNNEI. The CDR3 length is 12 residues. V dropped 9 bases and J dropped 0 bases, with 8 bases sitting between them. The CDR3 sequence: CARGGMNTEAFF. CDR3 in DNA: TGTGCCAGGGGAGGGATGAACACTGAAGCTTTCTTT.

This rearrangement joins TRBV20-1 to TRBJ2-7; D gene ambiguous. Germline assignment: CDR1 DFQATT and CDR2 SNEGSKA (reference sequence). The CDR3 length is 12 residues. V was clipped by 7 bases and J by 2 bases, with 12 bases between them. Here the CDR3 reads CSGHSSPYEQYF. The CDR3 DNA is TGCAGTGGCCACTCTAGTCCCTACGAGCAGTACTTC.

The rearrangement uses TRBV20-1 and TRBJ2-7; no clear D. Germline V gene data show CDR1 as DFQATT and CDR2 as SNEGSKA (reference sequence). The CDR3 totals 12 residues. The ends were cut back, 6 bases at V and 3 bases at J, with 12 bases in the middle. As DNA, the CDR3 is TGCAGTGCCCGCACGCGGCTCTACGAGCAGTACTTC. As protein: CSARTRLYEQYF.

V and J are TRBV29-1 and TRBJ2-5; 11 bases align to TRBD2. The CDR3 is 15 residues long. V trimming: 7 bases; J trimming: 7 bases; junction bases outside the gene matches: 14. Germline CDR1 SQVTM, CDR2 ANQGSEA. This CDR3 is CSAQTSGVFRGTQYF. The CDR3 DNA sequence: TGCAGCGCCCAGACTAGCGGGGTTTTCCGCGGGACCCAGTACTTC.